A selection of T cell receptor beta chains follows, all from one sample in a study of blood T cells in healthy people across ages. TCRdb redid the calling of the 5' RACE reads with MiXCR, one entry per CDR3 protein. The sample shows about 580,000 distinct CDR3 sequences, about 45% of them seen only once. Sequencing was done on a sample of blood. All receptors derive from a man older than 75 in good health. The CDR3 runs from the conserved cysteine through the conserved F or W. The D gene is left open where the match is weak. A row's size may be missing; if present it is once, few, many or a size class.

d_call j_call clone_size v_call cdr3_aa cdr3_nt
TRBD1 TRBJ1-6 few TRBV11-3 CASTISGQPNSPLHF TGTGCCAGCACCATCTCGGGACAGCCTAATTCACCCCTCCACTTT
TRBD2 TRBJ2-7 NA TRBV5-6 CASSQLAGGTYEQYF TGTGCCAGCAGCCAACTAGCGGGAGGGACCTACGAGCAGTACTTC
NA TRBJ2-3 few TRBV30 CAWEKGRTDTQYF TGTGCCTGGGAGAAGGGGAGAACAGATACGCAGTATTTT
TRBD2 TRBJ2-1 many TRBV6-6 CASTPSDGRGVLNEQFF TGTGCCAGCACCCCATCCGACGGGAGGGGGGTACTCAATGAGCAGTTCTTC
NA TRBJ2-1 few TRBV30 CAWISREGGAYNEQFF TGTGCCTGGATTTCCCGAGAGGGGGGGGCCTACAATGAGCAGTTCTTC
NA TRBJ1-1 once TRBV6-5 CASSYSLPMDTEAFF TGTGCCAGCAGTTACTCCTTGCCGATGGACACTGAAGCTTTCTTT
NA TRBJ1-2 NA TRBV7-2 CASSFGGSPPRAGYTF TGTGCCAGCAGCTTCGGGGGGAGTCCACCCAGGGCTGGCTACACCTTC
NA TRBJ2-7 NA TRBV7-9 CASSLGPGGSYEQYF TGTGCCAGCAGCTTAGGGCCAGGGGGGAGCTACGAGCAGTACTTC
NA TRBJ2-1 many TRBV6-5 CASSYSPDHTGQFF TGTGCCAGCAGTTACTCGCCAGACCACACGGGTCAGTTCTTC
NA TRBJ2-7 few TRBV20-1 CSAGGRDSSYEQYF TGCAGTGCGGGGGGCAGGGATAGCTCCTACGAGCAGTACTTC
TRBD1 TRBJ2-1 many TRBV6-5 CASSYYGTGINEQFF TGTGCCAGCAGTTACTACGGGACAGGTATCAATGAGCAGTTCTTC
NA TRBJ2-1 once TRBV20-1 CSASAAVRSNEQFF TGCAGTGCTAGTGCCGCGGTAAGATCCAATGAGCAGTTCTTC
NA TRBJ2-1 few TRBV7-9 CASSPTAGNNEQFF TGTGCCAGCAGCCCTACCGCGGGCAACAATGAGCAGTTCTTC
TRBD2 TRBJ2-7 NA TRBV20-1 CSALVAGGPFYEQYF TGCAGTGCTCTCGTAGCGGGAGGGCCCTTCTACGAGCAGTACTTC
TRBD1 TRBJ2-7 many TRBV7-9 CASSRGQGAHEQYF TGTGCCAGCAGCCGGGGACAGGGTGCCCACGAGCAGTACTTC
NA TRBJ2-6 few TRBV4-1 CASSPSLGLASGANVLTF TGCGCCAGCAGCCCCTCCTTGGGTCTAGCTTCTGGGGCCAACGTCCTGACTTTC
TRBD2 TRBJ2-1 NA TRBV11-2 CASSLDPGTSGNGFF TGTGCCAGCAGCTTAGATCCCGGGACTAGCGGGAACGGGTTCTTC
TRBD1 TRBJ2-1 once TRBV20-1 CSARPPGGQGRNEQFF TGCAGTGCTAGACCTCCCGGGGGACAGGGACGCAATGAGCAGTTCTTC
TRBD2 TRBJ2-2 NA TRBV29-1 CSGGGNTGELFF TGCAGCGGGGGGGGGAACACCGGGGAGCTGTTTTTT
NA TRBJ1-6 NA TRBV9 CASSVGDGGRDNSPLHF TGTGCCAGCAGCGTAGGGGATGGGGGCAGGGATAATTCACCCCTCCACTTT
TRBD1 TRBJ1-1 NA TRBV9 CASSVGPGGDEAFF TGTGCCAGCAGCGTAGGTCCAGGGGGCGATGAAGCTTTCTTT
NA TRBJ1-5 NA TRBV20-1 CRLQSQPQHF TGCAGGTTACAGTCACAGCCCCAGCATTTT
TRBD1 TRBJ1-6 once TRBV4-2 CASSQGTYGTVGSPLHF TGTGCCAGCAGCCAAGGGACTTACGGGACAGTTGGTTCACCCCTCCACTTT
TRBD2 TRBJ2-1 many TRBV4-3 CASSQGQASGRPEQFF TGCGCCAGCAGCCAAGGACAGGCTAGCGGGAGGCCTGAGCAGTTCTTC
TRBD1 TRBJ2-7 NA TRBV6-2/TRBV6-3 CASSDPGQGASEQYF TGTGCCAGCAGTGACCCGGGACAGGGAGCCTCCGAGCAGTACTTC
TRBD2 TRBJ2-7 NA TRBV6-2/TRBV6-3 CASSFQGWRESEQYF TGTGCCAGCAGCTTTCAGGGTTGGCGGGAGAGCGAGCAGTACTTC
NA TRBJ2-7 NA TRBV27 CASRSEWITYEQYF TGTGCCAGCAGGTCGGAGTGGATTACCTACGAGCAGTACTTC
NA TRBJ2-7 few TRBV12-3/TRBV12-4 CASTPNSYEQYF TGTGCCAGCACCCCTAACTCCTACGAGCAGTACTTC
TRBD1 TRBJ1-4 once TRBV20-1 CSASQGGTNEKLFF TGCAGTGCTTCACAGGGGGGAACTAATGAAAAACTGTTTTTT
NA TRBJ1-1 NA TRBV12-3/TRBV12-4 CASSRNRQSNTEAFF TGTGCCAGCAGCCGAAACCGACAGAGTAACACTGAAGCTTTCTTT
TRBD1 TRBJ1-2 NA TRBV7-2 CASSASQGAGGGYTF TGTGCCAGCAGCGCATCTCAGGGGGCGGGTGGAGGCTACACCTTC
TRBD1 TRBJ1-2 NA TRBV20-1 CSARGQGGHGYTF TGCAGTGCTAGGGGACAGGGGGGCCATGGCTACACCTTC
TRBD2 TRBJ2-6 NA TRBV27 CASSFWGGSGANVLTF TGTGCCAGCAGTTTTTGGGGGGGCTCTGGGGCCAACGTCCTGACTTTC
TRBD1 TRBJ1-2 few TRBV13 CASSFRDRDYGYTF TGTGCCAGCAGCTTCCGGGACAGGGACTATGGCTACACCTTC
TRBD2 TRBJ2-1 once TRBV4-1 CASSQEHLSGRGNNEQFF TGCGCCAGCAGCCAAGAACACCTTAGCGGGAGGGGAAACAATGAGCAGTTCTTC
NA TRBJ1-1 NA TRBV20-1 CSAPRGNTEAFF TGCAGTGCGCCCCGAGGGAACACTGAAGCTTTCTTT
TRBD1 TRBJ2-1 NA TRBV20-1 CSASPGTGHYNEQFF TGCAGTGCTAGCCCCGGGACAGGGCACTACAATGAGCAGTTCTTC
NA TRBJ2-1 few TRBV2 CASSTRQINEQFF TGTGCCAGCAGTACCAGACAGATCAATGAGCAGTTCTTC
NA TRBJ2-7 NA TRBV6-2/TRBV6-3 CASSSNRVGEQYF TGTGCCAGCAGTTCAAACAGGGTTGGCGAGCAGTACTTC
NA TRBJ2-5 many TRBV2 CASSEALSEGQETQYF TGTGCCAGCAGTGAAGCACTGAGTGAGGGACAAGAGACCCAGTACTTC
NA TRBJ2-3 NA TRBV29-1 CSVEGGGANPQYF TGCAGCGTTGAAGGCGGGGGCGCGAATCCGCAGTATTTT
NA TRBJ2-7 NA TRBV7-2 CASSVRGARETRYF TGTGCCAGCAGCGTGAGGGGGGCCCGCGAGACCCGGTACTTC
TRBD2 TRBJ2-7 few TRBV28 CASRPTSGRYEQYF TGTGCCAGCAGGCCGACTAGCGGGAGATACGAGCAGTACTTC
TRBD1 TRBJ2-7 NA TRBV7-9 CASSRRPGGRPYEQYF TGTGCCAGCAGCCGCCGCCCAGGGGGTCGCCCCTACGAGCAGTACTTC
NA TRBJ2-3 NA TRBV29-1 CSVGGRGSLDTQYF TGCAGCGTGGGAGGTCGGGGCTCTTTAGATACGCAGTATTTT
TRBD2 TRBJ2-1 NA TRBV9 CASSPRTSGTSYSEQFF TGTGCCAGCAGCCCACGGACTAGCGGGACCTCCTACAGTGAGCAGTTCTTC
TRBD2 TRBJ2-7 NA TRBV7-2 CASSPSGSAYEQYF TGTGCCAGCAGCCCTAGCGGGAGTGCTTACGAGCAGTACTTC
TRBD1 TRBJ2-5 many TRBV6-6 CASSFIPGQGGEETQYF TGTGCCAGCAGTTTTATACCGGGACAGGGTGGGGAAGAGACCCAGTACTTC
TRBD1 TRBJ1-4 many TRBV29-1 CSVGPTGAWEKLFF TGCAGCGTGGGACCGACAGGGGCTTGGGAAAAACTGTTTTTT
NA TRBJ2-4 NA TRBV25-1 CASGGTALAKNIQYF TGTGCCAGCGGGGGGACGGCCCTAGCCAAAAACATTCAGTACTTC
TRBD2 TRBJ2-3 NA TRBV7-3 CASSLTRTSGAQYF TGTGCCAGCAGCTTAACGAGGACTAGCGGGGCGCAGTATTTT
TRBD1 TRBJ1-4 NA TRBV7-2 CASSPGQGEKLFF TGTGCCAGCAGCCCCGGACAGGGGGAAAAACTGTTTTTT
NA TRBJ2-3 NA TRBV28 CASTWGSGPRTDTQYF TGTGCCAGCACCTGGGGTAGCGGACCAAGAACAGATACGCAGTATTTT
TRBD2 TRBJ2-3 many TRBV28 CASPLDPWTSPMGTDTQYF TGTGCCAGCCCGTTGGACCCCTGGACTAGCCCTATGGGCACAGATACGCAGTATTTT
NA TRBJ2-1 few TRBV7-9 CASSPRGNYNEQFF TGTGCCAGCAGTCCCCGGGGGAACTACAATGAGCAGTTCTTC
NA TRBJ1-5 NA TRBV6-6 CASSNPQPQHF TGTGCCAGCAGTAACCCTCAGCCCCAGCATTTT
TRBD2 TRBJ2-5 NA TRBV24-1 CATSARGRGQETQYF TGTGCCACCAGTGCGCGCGGGAGGGGCCAAGAGACCCAGTACTTC
NA TRBJ2-1 few TRBV28 CASSSDRPSGNEQFF TGTGCCAGCAGTTCAGACAGACCCTCGGGCAATGAGCAGTTCTTC
NA TRBJ2-3 NA TRBV25-1 CASSIQSTDTQYF TGTGCCAGCAGTATCCAAAGCACAGATACGCAGTATTTT